Listed below are T cell receptor beta chains from one sample, sequenced in a study of T cells in Graves' hyperthyroidism and ophthalmopathy. TCRdb independently ran MiXCR on the multiplex PCR reads; one entry per CDR3 protein. The data show some 500,000 distinct CDR3 sequences, with around an eighth seen just once and around a sixth held by the top ten. Sequenced input: blood. The receptors were gathered from a woman under 30 with Graves' hyperthyroidism. The CDR3 runs from the conserved cysteine through the conserved F or W. The size entry is marked missing in some rows and otherwise reads once, few, many or a size class.

J	size	V	CDR3
TRBJ2-1	many	TRBV6-2/TRBV6-3	CASALAGGPDYEQFF
TRBJ2-7	few	TRBV12-3/TRBV12-4	CASSFSLGGRGYYEQYF
TRBJ2-2	NA	TRBV12-3/TRBV12-4	CASMIRTDTHFGELFF
TRBJ2-5	few	TRBV3-1	CASSQSSGAGETQYF
TRBJ2-7	many	TRBV30	CAWRKPGGAYEQYF
TRBJ2-1	NA	TRBV24-1	CATGPDRDSNEQFF
TRBJ1-5	many	TRBV7-9	CASSPDGQPQHF
TRBJ2-1	few	TRBV11-2	CATTALFKNEQFF
TRBJ1-5	many	TRBV30	CAWSVVGKEPQHF
TRBJ1-1	many	TRBV27	CASRLPGTGNTEAFF
TRBJ1-5	few	TRBV14	CASSQNKNQPQHF
TRBJ1-2	few	TRBV7-9	CASTHGEGYTF
TRBJ1-1	many	TRBV11-2	CASSFGLVNTEAFF
TRBJ2-3	many	TRBV7-9	CASAGEGLASTDTQYF
TRBJ2-5	few	TRBV20-1	CSARDGFGGKETQYF
TRBJ2-6	few	TRBV2	CASSDRRASGANVLTF
TRBJ2-3	few	TRBV20-1	CSARVRTSSTDTQYF
TRBJ1-5	many	TRBV3-1	CASSWTGDQPQHF
TRBJ2-7	NA	TRBV13	CASSRRGGSSGAEQYF
TRBJ1-2	NA	TRBV20-1	CSASPGMGGYTF
TRBJ2-6	NA	TRBV29-1	CSAGASGANVLTF
TRBJ2-1	many	TRBV12-3/TRBV12-4	CASSLASGLYNEQFF
TRBJ2-1	many	TRBV15	CATSIRRSGYEQFF
TRBJ1-5	NA	TRBV4-1	CASSQDLSEGWQIYSNQPQHF
TRBJ2-2	many	TRBV12-3/TRBV12-4	CASSFSVAGGTGELFF
TRBJ2-1	NA	TRBV20-1	CSASLDFNNEQFF
TRBJ2-7	many	TRBV20-1	CSATPLYEQYF
TRBJ2-2	NA	TRBV5-6	CASSPGQHTGELFF
TRBJ2-3	many	TRBV12-3/TRBV12-4	CASTSRTGWTDTQYF
TRBJ1-1	many	TRBV18	CASSPDRATEAFF
TRBJ1-5	many	TRBV28	CASSLYRRYSNQPQHF
TRBJ2-3	NA	TRBV6-5	CASSYRGAEDTQYF
TRBJ2-1	NA	TRBV9	CASSVALNDLVRGEQFF
TRBJ1-1	few	TRBV9	CASSVGQGYFDTEAFF
TRBJ2-7	many	TRBV13	CASSFLTGVEQYF
TRBJ1-2	many	TRBV12-5	CASGFGDVSDGYTF
TRBJ2-1	many	TRBV6-2/TRBV6-3	CASSYSSGPGFSQFF
TRBJ2-2	many	TRBV7-3	CASSLTQQSTGELFF
TRBJ2-1	many	TRBV5-1	CASYQRDSYNEQFF
TRBJ1-1	few	TRBV5-1	CASSLAGQGVMNTEAFF
TRBJ2-7	many	TRBV6-1	CASSEWTAYEQYF
TRBJ2-5	many	TRBV5-1	CASSPRYSAQETQYF
TRBJ2-1	many	TRBV9	CASSVYDRAKDNEQFF
TRBJ2-5	many	TRBV12-3/TRBV12-4	CASSPTGRGETQYF
TRBJ2-3	few	TRBV9	CASSVASGADTQYF
TRBJ1-2	many	TRBV5-1	CASSLEGRSNGYTF
TRBJ1-3	NA	TRBV14	CASSPGFGNTIYF
TRBJ2-1	NA	TRBV5-1	CASSKLAGTSGRAGSGEQFF
TRBJ1-2	NA	TRBV10-3	CAISEAGTGNYGYTF
TRBJ1-2	few	TRBV30	CAWSGGAGYTF
TRBJ2-1	many	TRBV11-2	CASSLLAETFYNEQFF
TRBJ2-3	many	TRBV5-1	CASSFGTPRSTDTQYF
TRBJ2-1	NA	TRBV5-8	CASNPPLAEVPYNEQFF
TRBJ1-1	many	TRBV12-3/TRBV12-4	CASSPMNTEAFF
TRBJ1-6	few	TRBV7-8	CASSLSRDFRNSPLHF
TRBJ2-3	few	TRBV6-1	CASSGRLAGVEDTQYF
TRBJ2-7	NA	TRBV20-1	CSARDEGGRAYEQYF
TRBJ2-3	many	TRBV10-3	CAISEAGTRTDTQYF